These 2 T cell receptor beta chains share one sample of origin, sequenced in a study of response to subunit inactivated influenza vaccine. Using its own MiXCR run on the RT-PCR reads, TCRdb lists one record per CDR3 protein. This table holds a few hundred thousand distinct CDR3 sequences, 12% to 15% found once. The sample in question was PBMCs from blood, obtained roughly 12 days after vaccination. These receptors all come from a man aged 45-60 years who received an inactivated influenza vaccine.

This clonotype was seen only a few times. The genes are TRBV7-2 and TRBJ2-1; 9 bases line up with TRBD2. V lost 6 bases to trimming and J lost 3 bases; unmatched junction nucleotides: 6. Germline CDR1 SGHTA, CDR2 FQGNSA. The CDR3 has 15 residues. This CDR3 reads CASRTGTSFYNEQFF. The CDR3 DNA sequence: TGTGCCAGCAGGACCGGGACTAGCTTCTACAATGAGCAGTTCTTC.

The chain has TRBV5-1 and TRBJ2-5, with TRBD2 as a possible D gene (6 bases). The CDR3 is 16 residues long. Germline CDR1 and CDR2: SGHRS and YFSETQ. V shed 5 bases and J shed 2 bases, with 19 bases lying between them. CDR3 nucleotides: TGCGCCAGCAGACCTAAGGCGGGAACCTTACAAGAGACCCAGTACTTC. The encoded protein is CASRPKAGTLQETQYF. The whole variable domain, remainder taken from reference TRBV5-1 and TRBJ2-5, is KAGVTQTPRYLIKTRGQQVTLSCSPISGHRSVSWYQQTPGQGLQFLFEYFSETQRNKGNFPGRFSGRQFSNSRSEMNVSTLELGDSALYLCASRPKAGTLQETQYFGPGTRLLVL.